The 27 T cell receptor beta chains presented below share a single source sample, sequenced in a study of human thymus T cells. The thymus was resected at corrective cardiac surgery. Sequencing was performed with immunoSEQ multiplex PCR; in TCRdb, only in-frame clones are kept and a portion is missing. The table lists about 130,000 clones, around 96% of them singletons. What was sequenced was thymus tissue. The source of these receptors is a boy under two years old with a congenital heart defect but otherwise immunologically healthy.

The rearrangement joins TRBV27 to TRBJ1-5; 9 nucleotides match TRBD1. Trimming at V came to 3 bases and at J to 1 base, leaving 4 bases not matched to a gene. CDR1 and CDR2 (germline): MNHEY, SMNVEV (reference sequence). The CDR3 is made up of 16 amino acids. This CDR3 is CASSFRDRESNQPQHF. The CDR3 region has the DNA TGTGCCAGCAGTTTCCGGGACAGGGAGAGCAATCAGCCCCAGCATTTT.

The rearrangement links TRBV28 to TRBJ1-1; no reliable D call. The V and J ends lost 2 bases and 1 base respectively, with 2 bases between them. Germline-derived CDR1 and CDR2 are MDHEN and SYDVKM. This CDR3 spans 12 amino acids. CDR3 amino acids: CASSLQNTEAFF. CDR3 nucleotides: TGTGCCAGCAGTTTACAGAACACTGAAGCTTTCTTT. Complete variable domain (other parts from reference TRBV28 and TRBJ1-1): DVKVTQSSRYLVKRTGEKVFLECVQDMDHENMFWYRQDPGLGLRLIYFSYDVKMKEKGDIPEGYSVSREKKERFSLILESASTNQTSMYLCASSLQNTEAFFGQGTRLTVV.

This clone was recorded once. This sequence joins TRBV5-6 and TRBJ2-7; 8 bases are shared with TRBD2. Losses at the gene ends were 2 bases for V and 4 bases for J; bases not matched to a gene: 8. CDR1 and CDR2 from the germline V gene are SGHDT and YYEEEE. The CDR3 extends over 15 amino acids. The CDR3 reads CASSFGAGAEYEQYF. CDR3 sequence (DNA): TGTGCCAGCAGCTTCGGAGCGGGGGCTGAGTACGAGCAGTACTTC.

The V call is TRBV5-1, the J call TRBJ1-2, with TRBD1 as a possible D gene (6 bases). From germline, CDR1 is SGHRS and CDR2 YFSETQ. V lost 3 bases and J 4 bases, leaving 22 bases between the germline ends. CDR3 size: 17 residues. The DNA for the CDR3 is TGCGCCAGCAGCTCGACCCCGGAGGCGGGGGGGGCCTATGGCTACACCTTC. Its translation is CASSSTPEAGGAYGYTF.

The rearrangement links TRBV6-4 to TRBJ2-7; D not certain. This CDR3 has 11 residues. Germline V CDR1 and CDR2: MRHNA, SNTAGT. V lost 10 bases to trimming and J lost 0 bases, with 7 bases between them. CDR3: CATWSSYEQYF. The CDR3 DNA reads TGTGCCACATGGAGCTCCTACGAGCAGTACTTC.

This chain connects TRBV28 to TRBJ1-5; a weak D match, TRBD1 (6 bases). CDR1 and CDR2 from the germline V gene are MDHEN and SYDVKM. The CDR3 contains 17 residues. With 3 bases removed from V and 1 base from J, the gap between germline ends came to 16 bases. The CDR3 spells CASSFILGGISNQPQHF. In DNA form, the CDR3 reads TGTGCCAGCAGTTTTATTTTAGGGGGAATAAGCAATCAGCCCCAGCATTTT. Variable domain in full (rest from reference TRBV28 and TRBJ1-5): DVKVTQSSRYLVKRTGEKVFLECVQDMDHENMFWYRQDPGLGLRLIYFSYDVKMKEKGDIPEGYSVSREKKERFSLILESASTNQTSMYLCASSFILGGISNQPQHFGDGTRLSIL.

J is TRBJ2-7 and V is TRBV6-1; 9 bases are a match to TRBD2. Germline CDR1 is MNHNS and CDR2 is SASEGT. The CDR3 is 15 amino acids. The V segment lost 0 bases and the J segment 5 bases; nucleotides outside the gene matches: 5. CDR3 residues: CASSEAREGIDEQYF. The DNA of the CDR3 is TGTGCCAGCAGTGAAGCGCGGGAGGGGATAGACGAGCAGTACTTC.

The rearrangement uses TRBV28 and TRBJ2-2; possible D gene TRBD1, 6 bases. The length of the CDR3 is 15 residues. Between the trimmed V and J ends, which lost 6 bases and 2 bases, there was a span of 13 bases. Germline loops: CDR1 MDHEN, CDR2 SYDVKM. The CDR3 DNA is TGTGCCAGCAGGTTCTACGGGACAAACACCGGGGAGCTGTTTTTT. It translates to CASRFYGTNTGELFF.

CDR3 nucleotides: TGCGCCAGCAGCCGGGACTCCTTGGGGGCCCAGTACTTC. Amino acids: CASSRDSLGAQYF. The V call is TRBV5-1, the J call TRBJ2-5, with a possible D match to TRBD2 (6 bases). Trimming removed 4 bases at V and 9 bases at J, with 16 bases between. The germline V gene encodes CDR1 SGHRS and CDR2 YFSETQ. The CDR3 sequence is 13 residues long.

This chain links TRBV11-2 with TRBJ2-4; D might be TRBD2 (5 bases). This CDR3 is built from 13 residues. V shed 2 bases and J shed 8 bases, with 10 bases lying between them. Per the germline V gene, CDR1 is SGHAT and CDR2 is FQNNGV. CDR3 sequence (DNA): TGTGCCAGCAGCTTACTAGCTATTGACATTCAGTACTTC. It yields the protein CASSLLAIDIQYF.

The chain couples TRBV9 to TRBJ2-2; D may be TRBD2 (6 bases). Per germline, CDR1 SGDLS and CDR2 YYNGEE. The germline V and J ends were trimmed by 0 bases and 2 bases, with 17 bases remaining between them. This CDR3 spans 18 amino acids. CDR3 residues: CASSVDLGSGENTGELFF. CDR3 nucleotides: TGTGCCAGCAGCGTAGATCTGGGGTCGGGGGAAAACACCGGGGAGCTGTTTTTT. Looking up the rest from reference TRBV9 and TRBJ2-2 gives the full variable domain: DSGVTQTPKHLITATGQRVTLRCSPRSGDLSVYWYQQSLDQGLQFLIQYYNGEERAKGNILERFSAQQFPDLHSELNLSSLELGDSALYFCASSVDLGSGENTGELFFGEGSRLTVL.

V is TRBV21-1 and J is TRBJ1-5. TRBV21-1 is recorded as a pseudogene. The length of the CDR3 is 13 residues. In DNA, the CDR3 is TGTGCCAGCAGCGGGGACGGTGGCCAGCCCCAGCATTTT. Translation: CASSGDGGQPQHF.

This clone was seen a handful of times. The CDR3 DNA follows: TGTGCCAGCAGCTTGGGGGTTAATCAGCCCCAGCATTTT. Its protein product is CASSLGVNQPQHF. This chain connects TRBV5-6 to TRBJ1-5, with unresolved D. The CDR3 spans 13 residues. Trimming shortened V by 0 bases and J by 4 bases, and 5 bases separated the two germline ends. The germline V gene encodes CDR1 SGHDT and CDR2 YYEEEE.

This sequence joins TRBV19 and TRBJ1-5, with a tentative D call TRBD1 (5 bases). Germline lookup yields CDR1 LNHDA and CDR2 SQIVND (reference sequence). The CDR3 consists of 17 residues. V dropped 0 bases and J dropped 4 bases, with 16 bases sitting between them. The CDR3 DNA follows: TGTGCCAGTAGTATAGAGGGGGAGGGTCTTGGAAATCAGCCCCAGCATTTT. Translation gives CASSIEGEGLGNQPQHF.

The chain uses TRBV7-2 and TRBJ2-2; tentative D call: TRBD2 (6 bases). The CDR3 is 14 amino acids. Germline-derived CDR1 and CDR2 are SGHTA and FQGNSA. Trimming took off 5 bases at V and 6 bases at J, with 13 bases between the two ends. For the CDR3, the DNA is TGTGCCAGCAGCCCGGACTATCCATCCGGGGAGCTGTTTTTT. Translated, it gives CASSPDYPSGELFF.

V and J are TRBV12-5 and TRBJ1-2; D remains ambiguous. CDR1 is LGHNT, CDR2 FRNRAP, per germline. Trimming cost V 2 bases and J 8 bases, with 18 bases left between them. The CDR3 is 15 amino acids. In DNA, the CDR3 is TGTGCTAGTGGTTTGAGCCACTACGGGAAAGACGGCTACACCTTC. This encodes CASGLSHYGKDGYTF.

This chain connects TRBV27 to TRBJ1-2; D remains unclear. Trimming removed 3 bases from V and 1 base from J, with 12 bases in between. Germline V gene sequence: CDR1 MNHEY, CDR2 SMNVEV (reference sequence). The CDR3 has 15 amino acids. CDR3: CASSFTVGVNYGYTF. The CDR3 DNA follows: TGTGCCAGCAGTTTCACGGTTGGGGTTAACTATGGCTACACCTTC.

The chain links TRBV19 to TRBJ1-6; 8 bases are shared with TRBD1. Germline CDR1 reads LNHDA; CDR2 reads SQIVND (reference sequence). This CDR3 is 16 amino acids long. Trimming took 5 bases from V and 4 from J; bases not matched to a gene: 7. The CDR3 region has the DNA TGTGCCAGTAGTTCGCCGGACAGGGCGTATAATTCACCCCTCCACTTT. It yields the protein CASSSPDRAYNSPLHF.

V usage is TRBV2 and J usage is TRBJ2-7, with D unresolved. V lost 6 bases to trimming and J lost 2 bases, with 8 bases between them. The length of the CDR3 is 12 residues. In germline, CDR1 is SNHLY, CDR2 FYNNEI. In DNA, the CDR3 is TGTGCCAGCAGCTTAGGTACCTACGAGCAGTACTTC. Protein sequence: CASSLGTYEQYF.

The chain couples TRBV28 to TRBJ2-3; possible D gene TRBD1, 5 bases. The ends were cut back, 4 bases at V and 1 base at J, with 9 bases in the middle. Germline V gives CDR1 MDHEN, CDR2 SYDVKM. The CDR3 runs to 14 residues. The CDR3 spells CASSWGQGTDTQYF. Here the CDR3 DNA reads TGTGCCAGCAGTTGGGGCCAGGGCACAGATACGCAGTATTTT.

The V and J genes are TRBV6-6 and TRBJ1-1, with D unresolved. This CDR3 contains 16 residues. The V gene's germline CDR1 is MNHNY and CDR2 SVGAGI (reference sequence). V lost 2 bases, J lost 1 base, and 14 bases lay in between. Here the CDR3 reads CASSYPQRVKNTEAFF. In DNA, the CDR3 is TGTGCCAGCAGTTACCCCCAAAGGGTTAAGAACACTGAAGCTTTCTTT.

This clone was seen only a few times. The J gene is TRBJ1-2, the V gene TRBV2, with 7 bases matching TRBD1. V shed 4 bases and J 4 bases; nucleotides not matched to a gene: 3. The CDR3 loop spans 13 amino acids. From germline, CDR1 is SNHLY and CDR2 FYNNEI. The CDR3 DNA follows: TGTGCCAGCAGTGGAGGGGGCAGCTATGGCTACACCTTC. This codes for CASSGGGSYGYTF.

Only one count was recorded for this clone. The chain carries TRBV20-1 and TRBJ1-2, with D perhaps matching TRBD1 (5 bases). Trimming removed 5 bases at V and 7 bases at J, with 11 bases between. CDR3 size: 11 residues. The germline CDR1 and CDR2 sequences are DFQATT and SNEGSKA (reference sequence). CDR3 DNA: TGCAGTGCTCAAGGGGTGGCTGGCTACACCTTC. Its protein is CSAQGVAGYTF.

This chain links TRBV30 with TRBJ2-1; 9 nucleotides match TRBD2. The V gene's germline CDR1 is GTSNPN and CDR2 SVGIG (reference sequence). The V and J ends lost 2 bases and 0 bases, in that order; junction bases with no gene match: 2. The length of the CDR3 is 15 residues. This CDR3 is CAWSRRGGSYNEQFF. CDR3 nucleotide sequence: TGTGCCTGGAGTAGGCGGGGGGGCTCCTACAATGAGCAGTTCTTC.

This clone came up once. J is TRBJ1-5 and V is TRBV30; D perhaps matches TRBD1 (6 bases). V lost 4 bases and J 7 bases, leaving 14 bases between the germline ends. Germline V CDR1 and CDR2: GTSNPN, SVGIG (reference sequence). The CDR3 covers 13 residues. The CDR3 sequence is CAWTPVGGQPQHF. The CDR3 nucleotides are TGTGCCTGGACCCCAGTCGGGGGCCAGCCCCAGCATTTT.

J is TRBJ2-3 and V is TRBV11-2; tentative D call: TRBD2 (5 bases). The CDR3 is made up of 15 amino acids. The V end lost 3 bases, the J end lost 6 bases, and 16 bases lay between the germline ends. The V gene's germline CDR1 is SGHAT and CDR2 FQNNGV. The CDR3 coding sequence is TGTGCCAGCAGCTTGAGGACTCAGCTGGGGGATACGCAGTATTTT. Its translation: CASSLRTQLGDTQYF.

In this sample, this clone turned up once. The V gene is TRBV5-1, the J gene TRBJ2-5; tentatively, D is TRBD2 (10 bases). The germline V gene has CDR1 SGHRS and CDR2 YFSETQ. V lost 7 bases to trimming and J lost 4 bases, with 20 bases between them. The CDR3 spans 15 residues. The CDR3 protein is CASERGGQGRETQYF. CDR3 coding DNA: TGCGCCAGCGAGCGGGGGGGACAGGGAAGAGAGACCCAGTACTTC.